This record concerns one T cell receptor beta chain sequence. CDR1 is SNHLY, CDR2 FYNNEI, per germline. Trimming removed 7 bases at V and 3 bases at J, with 10 bases between. The length of the CDR3 is 12 residues. In the source study's methods: It was from reference gene primer amplification that nucleated cell counts were estimated. Clones were read by immunoSEQ multiplex PCR, and TCRdb kept only the in-frame ones, dropping some. That table is the source of V, J and clone size, and D and trimming were worked out from the DNA. The sample consists of 400,000 to 550,000 clones, about 85% of them appearing once. The data derive from a study of blood T cell repertoires in COVID-19. Study information: Specimens from acute and convalescent COVID-19 originated in the United States, Italy and Spain.

The chain is built from TRBV2 and TRBJ2-7, with TRBD2 as a possible D gene (6 bases). This receptor was obtained from a woman younger than 35 with acute COVID-19. The sample was PBMCs or T cells enriched from blood (not recorded which). Here the CDR3 DNA reads TGTGCCAGCAATACCGGGAGCTACGAGCAGTACTTC. Translated: CASNTGSYEQYF. Full variable domain (rest looked up from reference TRBV2 and TRBJ2-7): EPEVTQTPSHQVTQMGQEVILRCVPISNHLYFYWYRQILGQKVEFLVSFYNNEISEKSEIFDDQFSVERPDGSNFTLKIRSTKLEDSAMYFCASNTGSYEQYFGPGTRLTVT.